The 2 T cell receptor beta chains below come from one sample, sequenced in a study of blood T cell repertoires in COVID-19. Sequencing was performed with immunoSEQ multiplex PCR; in TCRdb, only in-frame clones are kept and a portion is missing. The profile shows about 78,000 clones, 90% of them singletons. Sequenced material: peripheral blood. Receptor source: a woman between 50 and 59 years old in a cohort sampled during active COVID-19.

The chain couples TRBV5-1 to TRBJ2-5; D might be TRBD1 (6 bases). V gave up 5 bases and J gave up 4 bases, with 15 bases separating them. CDR1 and CDR2 from the germline V gene are SGHRS and YFSETQ. This CDR3 is built from 14 residues. CDR3 residues: CASRIVLGAETQYF. The CDR3 nucleotides are TGCGCCAGCAGAATCGTATTGGGGGCAGAGACCCAGTACTTC.

J is TRBJ2-3 and V is TRBV5-1; weak D call: TRBD1 (6 bases). The germline gives CDR1 SGHRS, CDR2 YFSETQ. This CDR3 comprises 15 residues. The V end lost 2 bases, the J end lost 2 bases, and 12 bases lay between the germline ends. DNA of the CDR3: TGCGCCAGCAGCTTCGGGGACACCCACACAGATACGCAGTATTTT. This gives the protein CASSFGDTHTDTQYF.